The rows below give T cell receptor beta chains drawn from one sample of a study of Ad26.COV2.S vaccination and SARS-CoV-2 variants. The protocol was immunoSEQ multiplex PCR, while the TCRdb copy is restricted to in-frame clones and leaves out a portion. The sample has approximately 360,000 clones; roughly four fifths are singletons. The sequences come from peripheral blood, collected in a trial of Ad26.COV2.S vaccine versus placebo. The receptors originated from a person between 18 and 65 years old who received the Ad26.COV2.S COVID-19 vaccine or a placebo. CDR3s include the opening cysteine and the closing phenylalanine or tryptophan.

v_call	cdr3_length	j_call	cdr3_aa
TRBV25-1	12	TRBJ1-1	CASSGTNTEAFF
TRBV10-3	12	TRBJ2-1	CATGKADNEQFF
TRBV6-1	16	TRBJ1-3	CASSEWRSPSGNTIYF
TRBV9	17	TRBJ2-3	CASSASLAGGPTDTQYF
TRBV6-2/TRBV6-3	16	TRBJ2-1	CASSYDPRLAGDEQFF
TRBV12-3/TRBV12-4	13	TRBJ2-7	CASSEGLSYEQYF
TRBV5-4	14	TRBJ2-4	CASSLGTGENIQYF
TRBV7-9	14	TRBJ1-6	CATGGSGGDSPLHF
TRBV3-1/TRBV3-2	13	TRBJ1-2	CASSQAPNPGYTF
TRBV11-3	13	TRBJ1-2	CASSLGQGHGYTF